The clone carrying this TCR beta chain occurred many times. The data stem from a study of T-cell reconstitution after alpha-beta-depleted transplantation in children. A TCRbeta library incorporating unique molecular identifiers was prepared. TCRdb itself ran the PCR reads through MiXCR, one entry per CDR3 protein. The profile shows about 91,000 distinct CDR3 sequences, about 8% of them singletons. The CDR3 is 16 amino acids. The ends lost 4 bases at V and 4 bases at J; junction bases unmatched: 12. Germline CDR1 and CDR2: SGHRS and YFSETQ. The source of this sequence is a human donor who donated a stem cell graft to a child with congenital amegakaryocytic thrombocytopenia. This sequence joins TRBV5-1 and TRBJ2-3, with 7 bases fitting TRBD2. The input for sequencing was PBMCs from the stem cell graft donor, taken from the stem cell graft. Here the CDR3 reads CASSPGLTKEADTQYF. DNA for the CDR3: TGCGCCAGCAGCCCGGGACTAACGAAAGAGGCAGATACGCAGTATTTT.